This T cell receptor (beta chain) was captured by sequencing in a study of response to subunit inactivated influenza vaccine listed by TCRdb under 2018. As for the study more broadly: To follow how T cells responded to a trivalent subunit inactivated influenza vaccine, the researchers relied on deep quantitative profiling of the T cell receptor repertoire.

Details on this clonotype: The antigen it recognizes is unknown. Within one base of it there is no much larger clone, and no base qualities were kept.

Via the germline V gene, CDR1 is SGHTA and CDR2 FQGNSA. Including the terminal cysteine and phenylalanine, the CDR3 comprises 16 residues. The retained sequence is limited to the CDR3, 48 bases, with the frame set at the first base. Between the V and J ends, shortened by 5 bases and 2 bases respectively, the junction contains 18 bases. Libraries were built with RT-PCR. The listed sequencing device is Illumina HiSeq 2500. The public sequencing data were trimmed at Q25 with fastp and processed into clonotypes with MiXCR by TCRdb, which kept only in-frame beta chains. Each entry merges the rows of one CDR3 protein and shows their most common DNA and genes. The sample table shows roughly 500,000 distinct CDR3 sequences, and approximately 15% are seen once. About 3% of the sample goes to the ten largest clones. Here is what the overall study found, with its caveats: It was suggested by the authors that each seasonal influenza vaccination may recruit only a limited number of new T cells.

This clonotype was sampled from a man aged 50 to 69 who received an inactivated influenza vaccine. Donor details come from another sample of the same person, matched by shared clones. The sample was CD4+ T cells sorted from PBMCs, taken 23 to 25 months after vaccination. The rearrangement combines TRBV7-2 with TRBJ1-1; TRBD1 might be the D gene, on 6 matching bases. CDR3 region: CASSPTTGVINTEAFF. At the DNA level, the sequence is TGTGCCAGCAGCCCTACGACAGGTGTAATAAACACTGAAGCTTTCTTT.